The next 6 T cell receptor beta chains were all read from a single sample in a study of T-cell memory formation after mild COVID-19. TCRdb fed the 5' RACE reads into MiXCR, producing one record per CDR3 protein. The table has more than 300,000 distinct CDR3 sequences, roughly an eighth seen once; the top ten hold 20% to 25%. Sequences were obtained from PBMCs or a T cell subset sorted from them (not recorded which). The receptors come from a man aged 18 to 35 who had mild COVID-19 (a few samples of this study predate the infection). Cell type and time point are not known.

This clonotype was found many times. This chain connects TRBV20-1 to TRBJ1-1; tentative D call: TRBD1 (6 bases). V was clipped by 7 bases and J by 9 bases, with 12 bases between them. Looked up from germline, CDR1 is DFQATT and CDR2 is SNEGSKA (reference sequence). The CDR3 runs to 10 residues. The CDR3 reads CSVGGEKAFF. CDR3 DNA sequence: TGCAGTGTAGGGGGAGAAAAAGCTTTCTTT.

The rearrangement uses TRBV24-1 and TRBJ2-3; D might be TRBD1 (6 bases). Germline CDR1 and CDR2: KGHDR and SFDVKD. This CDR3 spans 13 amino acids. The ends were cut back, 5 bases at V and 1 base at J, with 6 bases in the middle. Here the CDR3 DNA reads TGTGCCACCAGTGCAGGGGGCACAGATACGCAGTATTTT. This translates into CATSAGGTDTQYF.

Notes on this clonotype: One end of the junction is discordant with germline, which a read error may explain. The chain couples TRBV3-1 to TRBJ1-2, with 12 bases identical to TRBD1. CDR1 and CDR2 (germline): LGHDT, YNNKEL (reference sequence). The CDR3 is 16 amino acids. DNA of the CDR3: TGTGCCAGCAGCCAGGAGGGGACAGGGGGCATGTATGGCTACACCTTT. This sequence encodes CASSQEGTGGMYGYTF.

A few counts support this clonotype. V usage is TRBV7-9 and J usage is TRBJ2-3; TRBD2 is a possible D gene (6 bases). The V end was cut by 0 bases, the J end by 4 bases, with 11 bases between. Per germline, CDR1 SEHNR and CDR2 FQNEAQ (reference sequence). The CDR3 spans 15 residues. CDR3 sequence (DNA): TGTGCCAGCAGCTTAGCGGCGGGGATGGCAGATACGCAGTATTTT. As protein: CASSLAAGMADTQYF.

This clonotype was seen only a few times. DNA for the CDR3: TGCGCCAGCGGGGGACTAGCGGGGTCAGAGACCCAGTACTTC. It codes for CASGGLAGSETQYF. This chain connects TRBV5-1 to TRBJ2-5; 13 nucleotides match TRBD2. The germline V gene has CDR1 SGHRS and CDR2 YFSETQ. V lost 7 bases and J lost 4; bases outside the gene matches: 4. This CDR3 comprises 14 residues.

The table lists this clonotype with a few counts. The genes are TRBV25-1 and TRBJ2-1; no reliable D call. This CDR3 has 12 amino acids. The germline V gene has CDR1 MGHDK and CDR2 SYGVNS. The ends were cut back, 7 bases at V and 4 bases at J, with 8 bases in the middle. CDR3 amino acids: CASNNGYNEQFF. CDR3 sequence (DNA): TGTGCCAGCAACAACGGGTACAATGAGCAGTTCTTC. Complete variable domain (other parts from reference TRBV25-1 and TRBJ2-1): EADIYQTPRYLVIGTGKKITLECSQTMGHDKMYWYQQDPGMELHLIHYSYGVNSTEKGDLSSESTVSRIRTEHFPLTLESARPSHTSQYLCASNNGYNEQFFGPGTRLTVL.